The present TCR beta chain was sequenced within a study of shared clonotypes between healthy human individuals. Study-wide results and limits: Only blood underwent sampling, and tissue repertoires likely differ. Despite large depth, rarefaction showed incomplete sorted-subset sequencing. Against clonotypes common to all four donors, non-shared ones had lower generation probabilities. Approximately 5% of naive CD4 clonotypes were shared across several donors.

Sequenced by immunoSEQ multiplex PCR; TCRdb stores in-frame clones only, minus some. Among about 1,800,000 clones listed, roughly 94% were seen once. This clone was observed once. The antigen is undetermined. CDR1 and CDR2 (germline): SEHNR, FQNEAQ (reference sequence). Germline trimming cut 3 bases from V and 6 bases from J; bases unmatched to any gene: 4. The CDR3 totals 16 residues. Naive CD8 isolation took CD45RO-negative cells positively selected for CCR7 and excluded terminally differentiated effector memory CD45RA+ cells. Sequenced sample: naive CD8+ T cells sorted from blood. The chain couples TRBV7-9 to TRBJ2-1; TRBD2 matches at 14 bases. This TCR derives from a man aged 18 to 30 in good health. CDR3 protein: CASSFPGLAGGNEQFF. The CDR3 DNA sequence: TGTGCCAGCAGCTTTCCTGGACTAGCGGGAGGCAATGAGCAGTTCTTC.